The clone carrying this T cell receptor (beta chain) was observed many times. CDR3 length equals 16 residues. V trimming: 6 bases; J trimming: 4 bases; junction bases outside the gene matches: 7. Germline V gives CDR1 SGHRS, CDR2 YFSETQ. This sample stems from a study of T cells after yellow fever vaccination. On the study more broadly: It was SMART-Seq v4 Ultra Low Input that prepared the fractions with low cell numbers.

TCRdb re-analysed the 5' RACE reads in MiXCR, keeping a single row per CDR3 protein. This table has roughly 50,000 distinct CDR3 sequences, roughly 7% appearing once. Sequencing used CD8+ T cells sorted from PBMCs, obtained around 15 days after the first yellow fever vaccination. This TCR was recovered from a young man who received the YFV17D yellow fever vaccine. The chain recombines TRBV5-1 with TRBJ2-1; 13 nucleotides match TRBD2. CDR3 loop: CASTLGLAGSYNEQFF. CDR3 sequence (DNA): TGCGCCAGCACCCTGGGACTAGCGGGATCTTACAATGAGCAGTTCTTC.